This entry lists 21 T cell receptor beta chains sequenced from one sample in a study of control samples from healthy donors and cancer patients (dated by TCRdb to the early 2020s). Receptor amplification or capture employed the immunoSEQ multiplex PCR assay. TCRdb provides this immuneACCESS table in a form limited to in-frame rearrangements. Some clones are lacking; in checked studies, under half of them reflect an unresolved V gene, and why the rest are absent is not known. This sample holds about 150,000 clones; roughly 93% were observed only once. Almost 6% of the sample rests with the top ten. Sequencing was carried out using blood. These receptors came from a young man in good health.

The CDR3 loop reads CASSPADTGELFF. CDR3 DNA sequence: TGTGCCAGCAGCCCTGCCGACACCGGGGAGCTGTTTTTT. The gene calls are TRBV11-3 and TRBJ2-2; D gene ambiguous. Germline V lookup: CDR1 SGHNT, CDR2 YENEEA. Trimming left V 5 bases short and J 3 bases short, with 7 bases between. The CDR3 is 13 amino acids.

V usage is TRBV4-2 and J usage is TRBJ2-2; 8 bases align to TRBD2. The germline gives CDR1 LGHNA, CDR2 YNFKEQ. The trim removed 1 base at V and 5 bases at J, leaving 6 bases unmatched. The CDR3 spans 16 residues. The CDR3 reads CASSQAGGDDTGELFF. The DNA of the CDR3 is TGTGCCAGCAGCCAAGCCGGGGGGGACGATACCGGGGAGCTGTTTTTT.

The CDR3: CASSFSAGAEAFF. DNA of the CDR3: TGCGCCAGCAGCTTCTCGGCCGGCGCTGAAGCTTTCTTT. The gene calls are TRBV5-1 and TRBJ1-1; the D is unclear. The germline V and J ends were trimmed by 2 bases and 6 bases, with 11 bases remaining between them. Germline CDR1 and CDR2: SGHRS and YFSETQ. The CDR3 has 13 amino acids.

V and J are TRBV28 and TRBJ1-1; D uncertain. The CDR3 sequence is 15 residues long. The V end lost 3 bases, the J end lost 0 bases, and 11 bases lay between the germline ends. Germline V gene lookup returns CDR1 MDHEN and CDR2 SYDVKM. The CDR3 here is CASSFWRRVNTEAFF. The CDR3, as DNA: TGTGCCAGCAGTTTCTGGAGAAGGGTGAACACTGAAGCTTTCTTT. The full variable domain, in which reference TRBV28 and TRBJ1-1 provide the parts outside the CDR3, is DVKVTQSSRYLVKRTGEKVFLECVQDMDHENMFWYRQDPGLGLRLIYFSYDVKMKEKGDIPEGYSVSREKKERFSLILESASTNQTSMYLCASSFWRRVNTEAFFGQGTRLTVV.

V usage is TRBV4-1 and J usage is TRBJ2-7; possibly TRBD1 or TRBD2 for D (5 bases each). The V gene's germline CDR1 is MGHRA and CDR2 YSYEKL. The CDR3 spans 14 residues. Trimming stripped 7 bases from V and 4 bases from J, with 17 bases between. CDR3 sequence reads: CASTPRGDSYEQYF. CDR3 DNA: TGCGCCAGCACCCCGAGGGGAGATTCGTACGAGCAGTACTTC.

V is TRBV19 and J is TRBJ2-1; D gene uncertain. Trimming removed 2 bases from V and 5 bases from J, with 4 bases in between. The germline V gene has CDR1 LNHDA and CDR2 SQIVND (reference sequence). The CDR3 totals 12 residues. CDR3 DNA: TGTGCCAGTAGTATACTTAACAATGAGCAGTTCTTC. Residues: CASSILNNEQFF.

V gene TRBV28 combines with J gene TRBJ1-6; D uncertain. The CDR3 has 14 residues. Germline CDR1 and CDR2: MDHEN and SYDVKM. Trimming removed 1 base from V and 6 bases from J, with 7 bases in between. The CDR3 coding sequence is TGTGCCAGCAGTTTATCACAATCTAATTCACCCCTCCACTTT. Protein: CASSLSQSNSPLHF.

V usage is TRBV30 and J usage is TRBJ1-1; 7 nucleotides match TRBD1. The CDR3 is made up of 12 amino acids. CDR1 and CDR2 from the germline V gene are GTSNPN and SVGIG (reference sequence). The trim removed 3 bases at V and 3 bases at J, leaving 1 base unmatched. The CDR3 protein is CAWRRGHTEAFF. The CDR3 bases are TGTGCCTGGAGGAGGGGGCACACTGAAGCTTTCTTT.

V and J are TRBV25-1 and TRBJ2-7; D remains unclear. CDR1 is MGHDK and CDR2 is SYGVNS in the germline V gene. This CDR3 has 10 residues. V dropped 3 bases and J dropped 3 bases, with 0 bases sitting between them. CDR3 sequence (DNA): TGTGCCAGCAGTGACTACGAGCAGTACTTC. It specifies CASSDYEQYF.

The chain employs TRBV18 and TRBJ1-2; D is unresolved. Per germline, CDR1 KGHSH and CDR2 LQKENI. This CDR3 comprises 13 residues. Trimming pared 3 bases from V and 6 bases from J, leaving 11 bases between. In nucleotides, the CDR3 is TGTGCCAGCTCACCTGCAGTACGGCATGGCTACACCTTC. Its translation: CASSPAVRHGYTF.

The chain is built from TRBV6-8 and TRBJ1-2; D ambiguous. Trimming removed 6 bases from V and 7 bases from J, with 18 bases in between. This CDR3 spans 14 amino acids. Per the germline V gene, CDR1 is MNHGY and CDR2 is SAAAGT. CDR3 region: CASSRTEGDFGYTF. CDR3 nucleotides: TGTGCCAGCAGCCGTACAGAGGGTGACTTTGGCTACACCTTC.

The chain uses TRBV7-2 and TRBJ2-3; D is possibly TRBD1 or TRBD2 (5 bases each). Germline V CDR1 and CDR2: SGHTA, FQGNSA. V was cut by 6 bases and J by 5 bases, with 18 bases left in between. CDR3 length: 15 residues. CDR3 sequence (DNA): TGTGCCAGCAGGTTCCGGGACGGGCCGGGAGATACGCAGTATTTT. It is translated as CASRFRDGPGDTQYF.

V and J are TRBV11-3 and TRBJ2-1; D perhaps matches TRBD2 (6 bases). The CDR3 length is 14 residues. The germline V and J ends were trimmed by 1 base and 2 bases, with 6 bases remaining between them. Germline V gives CDR1 SGHNT, CDR2 YENEEA. CDR3 protein: CASSLAGAYNEQFF. The CDR3 region has the DNA TGTGCCAGCAGCTTAGCGGGAGCCTACAATGAGCAGTTCTTC. The variable domain in full, with the rest retrieved from reference TRBV11-3 and TRBJ2-1, is EAGVVQSPRYKIIEKKQPVAFWCNPISGHNTLYWYLQNLGQGPELLIRYENEEAVDDSQLPKDRFSAERLKGVDSTLKIQPAELGDSAVYLCASSLAGAYNEQFFGPGTRLTVL.

This clone was counted once. The CDR3 bases are TGTGCCAGCAGCCTCGACCAGTGGGGCTACACCTTC. Protein product: CASSLDQWGYTF. The chain is built from TRBV5-6 and TRBJ1-2; D gene ambiguous. There are 12 residues in the CDR3. Per the germline V gene, CDR1 is SGHDT and CDR2 is YYEEEE. V was cut by 4 bases and J by 8 bases, with 12 bases left in between.

This clone was seen once. V usage is TRBV9 and J usage is TRBJ2-1, with D possibly matching TRBD2 (5 bases). V gave up 0 bases and J gave up 7 bases, with 14 bases separating them. Per germline, CDR1 SGDLS and CDR2 YYNGEE. There are 15 residues in the CDR3. Here the CDR3 reads CASSVGGPPGNEQFF. For the CDR3, the DNA is TGTGCCAGCAGCGTAGGAGGGCCGCCGGGGAATGAGCAGTTCTTC.

The V call is TRBV7-9, the J call TRBJ2-2, with 13 bases matching TRBD2. The CDR3 consists of 19 residues. Trimming at V came to 5 bases and at J to 4 bases, leaving 13 bases not matched to a gene. Germline CDR1 SEHNR, CDR2 FQNEAQ (reference sequence). CDR3 coding DNA: TGTGCCAGCAGCGCCCTGACTAGCGGGGGGCCGCCGATCACCGGGGAGCTGTTTTTT. Its protein product is CASSALTSGGPPITGELFF.

The V gene is TRBV4-1, the J gene TRBJ1-2; 9 positions agree with TRBD1. J was trimmed by 4 bases and V by 6 bases; bases with no gene match: 12. Germline values: CDR1 MGHRA, CDR2 YSYEKL. This CDR3 comprises 16 residues. The DNA for the CDR3 is TGCGCCAGCAGAGTCCCGGGAGGGACAGGGCCCTATGGCTACACCTTC. It codes for CASRVPGGTGPYGYTF.

This clone appeared a few times. The rearrangement joins TRBV28 to TRBJ1-2; D is uncertain. Germline-derived CDR1 and CDR2 are MDHEN and SYDVKM. The CDR3 consists of 13 residues. The V end was cut by 6 bases, the J end by 1 base, with 9 bases between. The CDR3 region has the DNA TGTGCCAGCAGCGAGGATTTTAACTATGGCTACACCTTC. Amino acids: CASSEDFNYGYTF.

This chain connects TRBV19 to TRBJ2-7, with 10 bases that match TRBD1. The CDR3 length is 15 residues. The V gene end was trimmed by 6 bases and the J gene end by 5 bases; junction bases not matched to a gene: 10. The germline gives CDR1 LNHDA, CDR2 SQIVND (reference sequence). CDR3 protein: CASRRTGTGANEQYF. The CDR3 DNA reads TGTGCCAGTAGACGTACCGGGACAGGGGCGAACGAGCAGTACTTC.

The chain couples TRBV4-2 to TRBJ1-5; 7 bases are a match to TRBD1. V was pared by 3 bases and J by 0 bases, with 11 bases of the junction left unmatched. Germline V gene data show CDR1 as LGHNA and CDR2 as YNFKEQ. This CDR3 is built from 18 residues. This CDR3 is CASSQTSGQAYSNQPQHF. The CDR3 DNA sequence: TGTGCCAGCAGCCAGACTTCCGGACAGGCCTATAGCAATCAGCCCCAGCATTTT.

In this sample, this clone turned up once. The chain joins TRBV4-1 to TRBJ2-3, with D possibly matching TRBD2 (5 bases). Per germline, CDR1 MGHRA and CDR2 YSYEKL. V gave up 4 bases and J gave up 6 bases, with 11 bases separating them. This CDR3 region has 13 residues. The CDR3 bases are TGCGCCAGCAGCCCCGGACTGGCGGATACGCAGTATTTT. It specifies CASSPGLADTQYF.